This T cell receptor beta chain appears in the sequencing data of a study of blood T cell repertoires in COVID-19. Background on the study: Samples came from the United States, Italy and Spain, spanning acute and convalescent COVID-19. From T cells, B-cell-depleted T cells, or PBMCs came the material, which was cDNA or gDNA.

Original analysis: From reference gene primer amplification, estimates of nucleated cell counts were derived. The method was immunoSEQ multiplex PCR; TCRdb's version includes in-frame clones alone and lacks a portion of them. The V and J calls and clone size are taken from that table; D and trimming were inferred from the DNA. This sample yields 29,000 or so clones, of which over 70% are seen a single time; approximately 7.8% belongs to the top ten. The sample consisted of peripheral blood. The TCR was taken from a woman aged 65 to 85 with active or convalescent COVID-19.

The DNA for the CDR3 is TGTGCCAGCAGTGATCGAGCGGGGAGCTCCTACGAGCAGTACTTC. Translation: CASSDRAGSSYEQYF. The J gene is TRBJ2-7, the V gene TRBV6-1; TRBD2 matches 7 bases. From germline, CDR1 is MNHNS and CDR2 SASEGT. J gave up 0 bases and V 3 bases, and 5 bases lay outside the gene matches. This CDR3 is 15 amino acids long.